Listed below are T cell receptor beta chains from one sample, sequenced in a study of T-cell memory formation after mild COVID-19. TCRdb independently ran MiXCR on the 5' RACE reads; one entry per CDR3 protein. This sample yields about 110,000 distinct CDR3 sequences, of which around 17% are seen a single time; roughly 6% belongs to the top ten. The sample taken for sequencing was PBMCs or a T cell subset sorted from them (not recorded which). The receptors derive from a man aged 18 to 29 who had mild COVID-19 (a few samples of this study predate the infection). Cell type and time point are not known. Both conserved end residues are part of each CDR3. D genes are given only for firm matches. Rows give clone size only sometimes, using once, few, many, or a class for an expanded clone.

CDR3aa | CDR3nt | d_gene | abundance | j_gene | v_gene
CSARDEGRDGTQYF | TGCAGTGCTAGAGATGAGGGCAGGGACGGGACCCAGTACTTC | . | . | TRBJ2-5 | TRBV20-1
CATSDTSGGETQYF | TGTGCCACCAGTGACACTAGCGGGGGTGAGACCCAGTACTTC | TRBD2 | . | TRBJ2-5 | TRBV24-1
CSVFRDRDYGYTF | TGCAGCGTTTTCCGGGACAGGGACTATGGCTACACCTTC | TRBD1 | few | TRBJ1-2 | TRBV29-1
CASSAWGSSGNEQFF | TGTGCCAGCAGTGCTTGGGGTAGTAGTGGCAATGAGCAGTTCTTC | . | few | TRBJ2-1 | TRBV6-5
CASSPQAGNMNTEAFF | TGTGCCAGCAGCCCGCAAGCAGGGAACATGAACACTGAAGCTTTCTTT | . | . | TRBJ1-1 | TRBV7-2
CASKGNQGDTEAFF | TGCGCCAGCAAAGGGAACCAAGGGGACACTGAAGCTTTCTTT | . | few | TRBJ1-1 | TRBV5-1
CASSQSGYSYNEQFF | TGCGCCAGCAGCCAATCGGGTTACTCCTACAATGAGCAGTTCTTC | . | few | TRBJ2-1 | TRBV4-3
CASSLIWGTSYEQYF | TGTGCCAGCAGCTTAATCTGGGGGACTTCCTACGAGCAGTACTTC | . | . | TRBJ2-7 | TRBV7-3
CASNLEATNEKLFF | TGTGCCAGCAACTTAGAAGCAACTAATGAAAAACTGTTTTTT | . | . | TRBJ1-4 | TRBV5-5
CSVVGTEAFF | TGCAGCGTTGTGGGCACTGAAGCTTTCTTT | . | few | TRBJ1-1 | TRBV29-1
CASSPDRNQPQHF | TGTGCCAGCAGTCCTGACAGAAATCAGCCCCAGCATTTT | . | many | TRBJ1-5 | TRBV2
CSVEEDRELFF | TGCAGCGTTGAGGAGGACAGGGAGCTGTTTTTT | . | . | TRBJ2-2 | TRBV29-1
CASSQGTADTEAFF | TGCGCCAGCAGCCAAGGGACGGCGGACACTGAAGCTTTCTTT | . | . | TRBJ1-1 | TRBV5-1
CASSLAAGNQPQHF | TGTGCCAGCAGCCTAGCGGCCGGAAATCAGCCCCAGCATTTT | . | . | TRBJ1-5 | TRBV11-2
CSGGLAGADTQYF | TGCAGTGGGGGACTAGCGGGGGCAGATACGCAGTATTTT | TRBD2 | many | TRBJ2-3 | TRBV20-1
CASRVQGAGNQPQHF | TGTGCCAGCAGGGTACAGGGGGCCGGCAATCAGCCCCAGCATTTT | TRBD1 | few | TRBJ1-5 | TRBV27
CAIGGGVQETQYF | TGTGCCATCGGTGGTGGAGTGCAAGAGACCCAGTACTTC | . | few | TRBJ2-5 | TRBV10-3
CASSQGGSLEQFF | TGTGCCAGCAGCCAAGGGGGATCGTTAGAGCAGTTCTTC | . | . | TRBJ2-1 | TRBV4-2
CASSLVGGSYNEQFF | TGCGCCAGCAGCCTGGTGGGGGGCTCCTACAATGAGCAGTTCTTC | . | . | TRBJ2-1 | TRBV5-1
CASSLEGRAGTEAFF | TGTGCCAGCAGCTTGGAGGGTAGGGCTGGCACTGAAGCTTTCTTT | . | few | TRBJ1-1 | TRBV5-4
CATSDSTSGSNEQFF | TGTGCCACCAGTGATTCTACTAGCGGGAGCAATGAGCAGTTCTTC | TRBD2 | . | TRBJ2-1 | TRBV24-1
CASRKGDTQYF | TGTGCCAGCAGAAAGGGAGATACGCAGTATTTT | . | few | TRBJ2-3 | TRBV6-5
CASKVFPGPYEQYF | TGTGCCAGCAAAGTTTTTCCGGGACCATACGAGCAGTACTTC | . | many | TRBJ2-7 | TRBV6-2/TRBV6-3
CATERGGQSEQFF | TGTGCCACCGAACGGGGGGGCCAGTCTGAGCAGTTCTTC | TRBD2 | few | TRBJ2-1 | TRBV19
CASSQAWGYGYTF | TGCGCCAGCAGCCAAGCATGGGGGTATGGCTACACCTTC | . | . | TRBJ1-2 | TRBV4-3
CASSPDGQGAGGYTF | TGTGCCAGCTCACCGGACGGACAGGGCGCGGGTGGCTACACCTTC | TRBD1 | . | TRBJ1-2 | TRBV18
CASSVYQAEQYF | TGTGCCAGCAGTGTTTACCAGGCCGAGCAGTACTTC | . | . | TRBJ2-7 | TRBV25-1
CASSLGVWGQGTSPLHF | TGTGCCAGCAGCTTAGGGGTGTGGGGACAGGGGACTTCACCCCTCCACTTT | TRBD1 | . | TRBJ1-6 | TRBV7-2
CASSSPGQSTGELFF | TGTGCCAGCAGTTCTCCGGGACAGAGCACCGGGGAGCTGTTTTTT | TRBD1 | . | TRBJ2-2 | TRBV28
CASSLEPLAGGSEQFF | TGTGCCAGCAGCTTAGAGCCTCTAGCGGGGGGGTCTGAGCAGTTCTTC | TRBD2 | few | TRBJ2-1 | TRBV7-2
CASSQERLAGVRQETQYF | TGCGCCAGCAGCCAAGAAAGGCTAGCGGGGGTTAGACAAGAGACCCAGTACTTC | TRBD2 | few | TRBJ2-5 | TRBV4-1
CASSLSLQGNQPQHF | TGTGCCAGCAGCCTCTCATTACAGGGCAATCAGCCCCAGCATTTT | . | few | TRBJ1-5 | TRBV7-8